This note documents a single TCR beta chain sequence. The entry originates in a study of blood T cell repertoires in COVID-19. In the study overall: COVID-19 samples from acute and convalescent phases originated in the United States, Italy and Spain. In each case, the material was cDNA or gDNA derived from T cells, B-cell-depleted T cells, or PBMCs.

Assay used: immunoSEQ multiplex PCR; TCRdb lists only in-frame clones, some missing. This sample has around 230,000 clones; about 80% occur once, and the top ten carry 2.5%. Sequencing input: peripheral blood. The TCR originated in a woman in her thirties or forties with active or convalescent COVID-19.

In DNA form, the CDR3 reads TGTGCCAGCAGCGTAGAAGTTGGCGGGTTGTACAATGAGCAGTTCTTC. Translating it yields CASSVEVGGLYNEQFF. The chain carries TRBV9 and TRBJ2-1; D might be TRBD2 (5 bases). The germline gives CDR1 SGDLS, CDR2 YYNGEE. V was shortened by 0 bases and J by 4 bases, with 14 bases between the two germline ends. The CDR3 is 16 amino acids.